The 31 T cell receptor beta chains presented below share a single source sample, sequenced in a study of molecular identifiers for immune sequencing clone quantification. MiXCR, run by TCRdb on the PCR reads, gives a single entry per CDR3 protein. The table includes about 510,000 distinct CDR3 sequences, about a fifth detected once. Sample: naive CD8+ T cells from blood, with Jurkat cell RNA spiked in. Subset: FACS-sorted CD8+CD4-CCR7+CD45RA+ naive T cells. The source is a human donor in good health. Some libraries in this study had Jurkat cell RNA spiked in.

This clonotype was found many times. In DNA, the CDR3 is TGCGCCAGCACCGAGATAGATTTGAACACTGAAGCTTTCTTT. Amino acid sequence: CASTEIDLNTEAFF. The chain links TRBV5-1 to TRBJ1-1, with D hard to call. Trimming shortened V by 6 bases and J by 0 bases, and 12 bases separated the two germline ends. This CDR3 comprises 14 residues. Germline V gives CDR1 SGHRS, CDR2 YFSETQ.

Points on this clonotype: Possible read error: a much larger clone is one base away. V and J are TRBV5-6 and TRBJ2-3; 7 nucleotides line up with TRBD2. The CDR3 covers 15 residues. Germline V gene data show CDR1 as SGHDT and CDR2 as YYEEEE. DNA of the CDR3: TGTGCCAGCAGCCTGGCGCTAGCGGAGATTAATACGCAGTGTTTT. Translation gives CASSLALAEINTQCF. The full variable domain, its missing parts supplied by reference TRBV5-6 and TRBJ2-3, is DAGVTQSPTHLIKTRGQQVTLRCSPKSGHDTVSWYQQALGQGPQFIFQYYEEEERQRGNFPDRFSGHQFPNYSSELNVNALLLGDSALYLCASSLALAEINTQCFGPGTRLTVL.

This clonotype showed up many times. The chain carries TRBV28 and TRBJ2-3, with D unresolved. Germline V gene sequence: CDR1 MDHEN, CDR2 SYDVKM. The V gene lost 5 bases and the J gene lost 0 bases, with 9 bases spanning the gap. The CDR3 extends over 14 amino acids. CDR3 sequence (DNA): TGTGCCAGCAGTATAACTATTAGCACAGATACGCAGTATTTT. It translates to CASSITISTDTQYF.

This clonotype was picked up many times. This chain links TRBV6-2 or TRBV6-3 with TRBJ2-1; D call uncertain. CDR3 length equals 11 residues. V was clipped by 2 bases and J by 10 bases, with 6 bases between them. Germline CDR1 is MNHEY and CDR2 is SVGEGT. The CDR3 loop is CASSYPPEQFF. In nucleotides, the CDR3 is TGTGCCAGCAGTTACCCTCCCGAGCAGTTCTTC.

In this sample, this clonotype turned up a few times. The chain has TRBV7-6 and TRBJ2-7, with a possible D match to TRBD1 (5 bases). This CDR3 is built from 14 residues. Trimming took off 1 base at V and 3 bases at J, with 10 bases between the two ends. The germline gives CDR1 SGHVS, CDR2 FNYEAQ. CDR3 amino acids: CASSLGGVNYEQYF. DNA for the CDR3: TGTGCCAGCAGCTTAGGGGGCGTAAACTACGAGCAGTACTTC.

The V and J genes are TRBV2 and TRBJ1-4; 7 bases line up with TRBD1. Germline CDR1 reads SNHLY; CDR2 reads FYNNEI. This CDR3 is 18 amino acids long. J was trimmed by 4 bases and V by 5 bases; bases with no gene match: 16. The CDR3 DNA reads as TGTGCCAGCAGTTACCCCCCCTCGACAGGGCCGGGTAATGAAAAACTGTTTTTT. This translates into CASSYPPSTGPGNEKLFF.

This clonotype was observed at least ten times. This sequence joins TRBV6-5 and TRBJ1-6; D not certain. With 5 bases removed from V and 3 bases from J, the gap between germline ends came to 8 bases. The CDR3 has 14 amino acids. The germline CDR1 and CDR2 sequences are MNHEY and SVGAGI. CDR3 in amino acids: CASSPSGYNSPLHF. CDR3 sequence (DNA): TGTGCCAGCAGTCCGTCAGGCTATAATTCACCCCTCCACTTT.

In the case of this clonotype: This could be a read error, since a much larger clone is one nucleotide away. The chain uses TRBV29-1 and TRBJ2-7, with D possibly TRBD2 on 5 matching bases. The V end was cut by 6 bases, the J end by 3 bases, with 18 bases between. In germline, CDR1 is SQVTM, CDR2 ANQGSEA. The CDR3 runs 14 residues. CDR3 sequence reads: CSVPTGPGSYEQYF. CDR3 nucleotides: TGCAGCGTCCCCACCGGGCCTGGGAGCTACGAGCAGTACTTC.

This chain links TRBV6-5 with TRBJ2-3; 8 bases agree with TRBD2. The CDR3 spans 15 residues. Unmatched junction bases numbered 5, after V lost 3 bases and J lost 3 bases. CDR1 MNHEY and CDR2 SVGAGI come from the germline V gene. The CDR3 nucleotides read TGTGCCAGCAGTTATACGGGGGGGGTTACAGATACGCAGTATTTT. Its protein product is CASSYTGGVTDTQYF.

This clonotype has ten or more counts. The chain carries TRBV7-8 and TRBJ2-3; TRBD2 matches 7 bases. Germline CDR1 reads SGHVS; CDR2 reads FQNEAQ. The V segment lost 5 bases and the J segment 4 bases; nucleotides outside the gene matches: 9. This CDR3 comprises 15 residues. CDR3 loop: CASSPGWGGADTQYF. The CDR3 coding sequence is TGTGCCAGCAGCCCGGGTTGGGGGGGGGCAGATACGCAGTATTTT.

The chain is built from TRBV20-1 and TRBJ2-7; the match to TRBD2 covers 9 bases. Germline CDR1 is DFQATT and CDR2 is SNEGSKA (reference sequence). The V gene end was trimmed by 0 bases and the J gene end by 3 bases; junction bases not matched to a gene: 9. The length of the CDR3 is 16 residues. The CDR3 DNA reads as TGCAGTGCTAGAGATCGACTAGCGGAGGTTTACTACGAGCAGTACTTC. It translates to CSARDRLAEVYYEQYF.

This clonotype appeared a few times. The chain recombines TRBV7-9 with TRBJ2-7, with 12 bases aligning to TRBD1. Germline CDR1 is SEHNR and CDR2 is FQNEAQ (reference sequence). The V gene end was trimmed by 5 bases and the J gene end by 4 bases; junction bases not matched to a gene: 6. The CDR3 totals 15 residues. The CDR3 coding sequence is TGTGCCAGCAGCGGAGGGACAGGGGGCAGGTACGAGCAGTACTTC. Residues: CASSGGTGGRYEQYF.

Concerning this clonotype: A much larger clone sits a single nucleotide away, making a read error possible. The conserved phenylalanine or tryptophan is not found at the CDR3 terminus, so this likely reflects a read error. The V gene is TRBV29-1, the J gene TRBJ2-1, with 8 bases lining up with TRBD1. Germline V lookup: CDR1 SQVTM, CDR2 ANQGSEA. The CDR3 is 13 residues long. V shed 5 bases, J shed 4 bases, and the junction held 4 bases outside the gene matches. The DNA of the CDR3 is TGCAGCGTTCCGGGACAGGAGTACAATGAGCAGTTCTAC. It specifies CSVPGQEYNEQFY.

This clonotype was counted ten times or more. This chain joins TRBV2 and TRBJ1-5, with 7 bases fitting TRBD1. The CDR3 is 17 amino acids. V was clipped by 6 bases and J by 5 bases; unmatched bases: 16. Per the germline V gene, CDR1 is SNHLY and CDR2 is FYNNEI. CDR3 residues: CASRARQGSRIDQPQHF. The CDR3 DNA sequence: TGTGCCAGCAGGGCCCGACAGGGATCGAGAATCGATCAGCCCCAGCATTTT.

As regards this clonotype: It may be a read error: a sequence one base away is much more abundant. V is TRBV27 and J is TRBJ1-5, with D unresolved. CDR1 and CDR2 from the germline V gene are MNHEY and SMNVEV (reference sequence). The CDR3 is made up of 15 amino acids. CDR3 sequence (DNA): TGTGCCGGCAGTACATCCGAATATAGCAATCAGCCCCAGCATTTT. Protein: CAGSTSEYSNQPQHF.

This clonotype was seen ten or more times. This sequence joins TRBV7-9 and TRBJ2-2, with D perhaps being TRBD1 or TRBD2 (5 bases each). CDR3 length equals 15 residues. V lost 5 bases, J lost 7 bases, and 17 bases lay in between. CDR1 SEHNR and CDR2 FQNEAQ come from the germline V gene (reference sequence). DNA of the CDR3: TGTGCCAGCAGCCCGGGACCGTCGAAGGACGGGGAGCTGTTTTTT. Translation: CASSPGPSKDGELFF.

This clonotype was seen many times. J is TRBJ1-5 and V is TRBV27, with D hard to call. The germline V and J ends were trimmed by 0 bases and 3 bases, with 9 bases remaining between them. This CDR3 region has 15 residues. The germline V gene encodes CDR1 MNHEY and CDR2 SMNVEV (reference sequence). CDR3 DNA: TGTGCCAGCAGTTTATCGGCCGGGTCCAATCAGCCCCAGCATTTT. This gives the protein CASSLSAGSNQPQHF.

This clonotype was detected ten times or more. V gene TRBV18 combines with J gene TRBJ1-1, with 8 bases that match TRBD1. The CDR3 consists of 16 residues. V gave up 2 bases and J gave up 4 bases; unmatched junction bases: 9. Germline CDR1 and CDR2: KGHSH and LQKENI. The CDR3 region is CASSPSVDRVGTEAFF. The CDR3 DNA sequence: TGTGCCAGCTCACCATCCGTGGACAGGGTGGGCACTGAAGCTTTCTTT.

The sample holds many counts of this clonotype. The chain links TRBV28 to TRBJ2-5; 11 bases align to TRBD2. The CDR3 totals 16 residues. V dropped 3 bases and J dropped 2; count of bases not matched to a gene: 5. From germline, CDR1 is MDHEN and CDR2 SYDVKM. CDR3 DNA sequence: TGTGCCAGCAGTTTTACGCTAGCGGGAGGACAAGAGACCCAGTACTTC. Encoded protein: CASSFTLAGGQETQYF.

This clonotype was found a few times. The gene calls are TRBV3-1 and TRBJ2-7; D ambiguous. This CDR3 has 11 residues. Trimming removed 9 bases at V and 3 bases at J, with 9 bases between. Germline V CDR1 and CDR2: LGHDT, YNNKEL (reference sequence). The DNA of the CDR3 is TGTGCCAGTCAAGACCGCTACGAGCAGTACTTC. The encoded protein is CASQDRYEQYF.

The J gene is TRBJ1-1, the V gene TRBV6-2 or TRBV6-3; unclear D gene. Per germline, CDR1 MNHEY and CDR2 SVGEGT. V dropped 2 bases and J dropped 1 base, with 11 bases sitting between them. CDR3 length: 15 amino acids. CDR3 sequence reads: CASSYDSRRNTEAFF. CDR3 nucleotides: TGTGCCAGCAGTTACGATTCGCGGCGGAACACTGAAGCTTTCTTT.

This clonotype was recorded at least ten times. The chain couples TRBV5-4 to TRBJ2-5; 10 bases are shared with TRBD2. Germline values: CDR1 SGHNT, CDR2 YYREEE (reference sequence). This CDR3 region has 15 residues. V shed 0 bases and J 4 bases; nucleotides not matched to a gene: 3. The CDR3 nucleotides are TGTGCCAGCAGCTTGGGGCTAGCGGGAGCAGAGACCCAGTACTTC. Protein: CASSLGLAGAETQYF.

This chain links TRBV7-9 with TRBJ2-2, with D unresolved. This CDR3 is 14 amino acids long. CDR1 is SEHNR and CDR2 is FQNEAQ in the germline V gene (reference sequence). Deletions cut 6 bases from V and 4 bases from J, with 12 bases between. DNA for the CDR3: TGTGCCAGCAGTCCTACGATGGGCACCGGGGAGCTGTTTTTT. Its translation is CASSPTMGTGELFF.

This clonotype was picked up many times. One junction end does not reproduce the germline sequence, and a read error may be involved. The J gene is TRBJ1-5, the V gene TRBV7-9, with D perhaps TRBD1 (5 bases). The CDR3 loop spans 13 amino acids. CDR1 is SEHNR and CDR2 is FQNEAQ in the germline V gene (reference sequence). Here the CDR3 reads CASSLGVNQPQHF. CDR3 nucleotide sequence: TGTGCCAGCAGTTTAGGGGTTAACCAGCCCCAGCATTTT.

This clonotype was detected only a few times. The junction does not match germline at one end; this may be a read error. This chain's CDR3 is CASRIAGGPSYEQYF. The CDR3 DNA reads as TGTGCCAGTAGGATAGCGGGAGGGCCCTCGTACGAGCAGTACTTC. V usage is TRBV19 and J usage is TRBJ2-7; 11 bases align to TRBD2. Germline V CDR1 and CDR2: LNHDA, SQIVND (reference sequence). The CDR3 length is 15 residues.

This clonotype was observed at least ten times. The V and J genes are TRBV30 and TRBJ2-7, with D hard to call. Germline V gene data show CDR1 as GTSNPN and CDR2 as SVGIG (reference sequence). V was pared by 0 bases and J by 0 bases, with 15 bases between. The CDR3 extends over 16 amino acids. The CDR3 sequence: CAWSVPGPGLSYEQYF. The CDR3 nucleotides are TGTGCCTGGAGTGTACCCGGGCCGGGTCTCTCCTACGAGCAGTACTTC.

Note on this clonotype: This may come from a read error, since a much larger clone is one base off. This rearrangement joins TRBV4-3 to TRBJ2-1, with D perhaps matching TRBD1 (5 bases). CDR3 size: 14 residues. Germline CDR1 is LGHNA and CDR2 is YSLEER. The CDR3 is CAGSSRAQGNEQFF. CDR3 bases: TGCGCCGGCAGCTCCCGGGCCCAGGGCAATGAGCAGTTCTTC.

Ten or more counts support this clonotype. In DNA, the CDR3 is TGTGCCAGCAGCTTAGTGCCAGGCAGCACTGAAGCTTTCTTT. This encodes CASSLVPGSTEAFF. The chain links TRBV7-2 to TRBJ1-1; D not certain. This CDR3 comprises 14 residues. Germline CDR1 reads SGHTA; CDR2 reads FQGNSA. V lost 1 base to trimming and J lost 4 bases, with 10 bases between them.

Notes on this clonotype: This may stem from a read error, because a much larger clone lies one nucleotide away. The chain carries TRBV27 and TRBJ1-1, with unresolved D. Germline V lookup: CDR1 MNHEY, CDR2 SMNVEV (reference sequence). The V and J ends lost 2 bases and 4 bases respectively, with 14 bases between them. This CDR3 contains 15 residues. The CDR3 loop reads CASSLILGRFTEAFF. The CDR3, as DNA: TGTGCCAGCAGTTTAATTCTCGGACGCTTCACTGAAGCTTTCTTT.

The table lists this clonotype with many counts. The chain joins TRBV10-3 to TRBJ2-7; the D gene could be TRBD1 or TRBD2 (5 bases each). V lost 6 bases to trimming and J lost 0 bases, with 15 bases between them. The length of the CDR3 is 15 residues. From germline, CDR1 is ENHRY and CDR2 SYGVKD. In DNA, the CDR3 is TGTGCCATCAGAATCGGGACCGAGAGCTCCTACGAGCAGTACTTC. It specifies CAIRIGTESSYEQYF.

The rearrangement uses TRBV20-1 and TRBJ2-7; 8 nucleotides line up with TRBD2. Germline V gene data show CDR1 as DFQATT and CDR2 as SNEGSKA (reference sequence). V dropped 0 bases and J dropped 2; count of bases not matched to a gene: 3. The CDR3 contains 14 residues. The CDR3 sequence: CSARDFSGTYEQYF. Written as DNA, the CDR3 is TGCAGTGCTAGAGATTTTAGCGGGACCTACGAGCAGTACTTC.